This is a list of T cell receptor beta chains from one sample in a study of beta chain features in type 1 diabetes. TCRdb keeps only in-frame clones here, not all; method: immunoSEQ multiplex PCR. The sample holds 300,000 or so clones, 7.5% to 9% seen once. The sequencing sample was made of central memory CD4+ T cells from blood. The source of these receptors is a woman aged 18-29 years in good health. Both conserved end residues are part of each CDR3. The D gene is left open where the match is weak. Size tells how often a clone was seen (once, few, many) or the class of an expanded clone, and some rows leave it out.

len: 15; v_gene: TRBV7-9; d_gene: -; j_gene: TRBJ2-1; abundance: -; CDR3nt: TGTGCCAGCAGCCAGCGGGGACAATCCTACAATGAGCAGTTCTTC; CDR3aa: CASSQRGQSYNEQFF
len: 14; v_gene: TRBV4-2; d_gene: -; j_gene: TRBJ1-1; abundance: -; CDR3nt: TGTGCCAGCAGCCAAGGACGGAAGAACACTGAAGCTTTCTTT; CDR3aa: CASSQGRKNTEAFF
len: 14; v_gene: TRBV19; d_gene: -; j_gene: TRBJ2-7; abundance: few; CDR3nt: TGTGCCAGTAGTGCCGGGACAAACTCCTACGAGCAGTACTTC; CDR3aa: CASSAGTNSYEQYF
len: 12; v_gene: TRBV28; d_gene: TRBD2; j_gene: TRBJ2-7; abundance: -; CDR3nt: TGTGCCAGCGGCCGGGGGGTCTACGAGCAGTACTTC; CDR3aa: CASGRGVYEQYF
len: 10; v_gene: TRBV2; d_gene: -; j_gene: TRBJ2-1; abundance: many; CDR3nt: TGTGCCAGCAGTGTATACGAGCAGTTCTTC; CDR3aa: CASSVYEQFF
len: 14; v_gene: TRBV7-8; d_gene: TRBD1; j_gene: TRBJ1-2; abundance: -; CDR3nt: TGTGCCAGCAGACCTACAGGGGGCGACTATGGCTACACCTTC; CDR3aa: CASRPTGGDYGYTF
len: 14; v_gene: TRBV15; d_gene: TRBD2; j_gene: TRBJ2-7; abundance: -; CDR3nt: TGTGCCACCAGCACTAGCGGGAGGAGTTACGAGCAGTACTTC; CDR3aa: CATSTSGRSYEQYF
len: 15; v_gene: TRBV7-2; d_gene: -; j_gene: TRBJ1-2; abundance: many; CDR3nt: TGTGCCAGCAGCTTAGAGGGTCCCGGTCGGTATGGCTACACCTTC; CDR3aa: CASSLEGPGRYGYTF
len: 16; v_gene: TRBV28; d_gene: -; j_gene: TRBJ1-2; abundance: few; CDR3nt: TGTGCCAGCATGTCGAGGAAGGGGGGCGACCCCTATGGCTACACCTTC; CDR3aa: CASMSRKGGDPYGYTF
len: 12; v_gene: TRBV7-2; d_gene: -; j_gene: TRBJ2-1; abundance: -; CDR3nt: TGTGCCAGCAGCTTAAATCGCATGGTGCAGTTCTTC; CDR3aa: CASSLNRMVQFF
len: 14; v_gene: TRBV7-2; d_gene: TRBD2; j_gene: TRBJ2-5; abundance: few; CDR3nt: TGTGCCAGCAGCTTAGGAGCGGGAGGCGAGACCCAGTACTTC; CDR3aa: CASSLGAGGETQYF
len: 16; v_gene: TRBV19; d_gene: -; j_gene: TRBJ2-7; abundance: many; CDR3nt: TGTGCCAGTACCGGCTATGCGACCGAGAGCTCCTACGAGCAGTACTTC; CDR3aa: CASTGYATESSYEQYF
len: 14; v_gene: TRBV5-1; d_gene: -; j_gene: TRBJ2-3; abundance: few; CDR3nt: TGCGCCAGCAGCTTAGCAGGGGGCACAGATACGCAGTATTTT; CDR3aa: CASSLAGGTDTQYF
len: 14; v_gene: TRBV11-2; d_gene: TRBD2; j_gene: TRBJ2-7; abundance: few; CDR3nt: TGTGCCAGCAGCTTTCCGGCTAGCGGCTACGAGCAGTACTTC; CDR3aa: CASSFPASGYEQYF
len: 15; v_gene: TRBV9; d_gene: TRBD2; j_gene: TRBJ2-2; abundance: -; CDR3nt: TGTGCCAGCACCCAAGGACTAGCTCTGACCGGGGAGCTGTTTTTT; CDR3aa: CASTQGLALTGELFF
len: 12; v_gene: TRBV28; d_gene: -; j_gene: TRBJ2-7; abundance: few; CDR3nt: TGTGCCAGCAGTTCCGGGACCTACGAGCAGTACTTC; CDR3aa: CASSSGTYEQYF
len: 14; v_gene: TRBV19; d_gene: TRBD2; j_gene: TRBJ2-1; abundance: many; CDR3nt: TGTGCCACATCCGGGACTAGCGGGATGAATGAGCAGTTCTTC; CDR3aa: CATSGTSGMNEQFF
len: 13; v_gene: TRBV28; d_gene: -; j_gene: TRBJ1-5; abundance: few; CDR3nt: TGTGCCAGCAGTTTCGGTCAGAATCAGCCCCAGCATTTT; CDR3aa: CASSFGQNQPQHF
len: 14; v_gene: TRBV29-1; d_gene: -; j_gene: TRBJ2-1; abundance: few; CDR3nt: TGCAGCGTCGGGCGGGCGGGATCCTACAATGAGCAGTTCTTC; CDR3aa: CSVGRAGSYNEQFF
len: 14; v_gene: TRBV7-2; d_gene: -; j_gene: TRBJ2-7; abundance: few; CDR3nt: TGTGCCAGCAGCAACCGGGGTGGCTCCTACGAGCAGTACTTC; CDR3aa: CASSNRGGSYEQYF
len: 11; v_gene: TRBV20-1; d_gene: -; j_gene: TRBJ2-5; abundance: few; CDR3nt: TGCAGTGCTGAGCAGAAAGAGACCCAGTACTTC; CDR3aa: CSAEQKETQYF
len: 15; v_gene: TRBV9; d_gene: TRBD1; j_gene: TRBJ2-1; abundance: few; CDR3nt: TGTGCCAGCAGCCCGAGGACAGGGGCCTACAATGAGCAGTTCTTC; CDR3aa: CASSPRTGAYNEQFF
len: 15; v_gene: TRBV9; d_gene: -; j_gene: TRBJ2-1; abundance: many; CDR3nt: TGTGCCAGCAGCCCCGGGACCCGCTCCTACAATGAGCAGTTCTTC; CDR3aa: CASSPGTRSYNEQFF
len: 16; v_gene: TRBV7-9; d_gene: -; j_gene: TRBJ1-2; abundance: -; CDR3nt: TGTGCCAGCAGAATGGACGGGACCAAGGTGGGGTATGGCTACACCTTC; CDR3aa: CASRMDGTKVGYGYTF
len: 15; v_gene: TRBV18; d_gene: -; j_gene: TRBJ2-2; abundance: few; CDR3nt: TGTGCCAGCTCACCAGGTAGCGGAAGCACCGGGGAGCTGTTTTTT; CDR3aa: CASSPGSGSTGELFF
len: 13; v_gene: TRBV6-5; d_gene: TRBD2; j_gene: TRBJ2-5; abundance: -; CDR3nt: TGTGCCAGCAGTGAGAGCGGGAGGAGAGCCCAGTACTTC; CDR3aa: CASSESGRRAQYF
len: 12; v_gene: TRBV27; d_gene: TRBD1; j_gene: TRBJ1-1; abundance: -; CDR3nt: TGTGCCACCGACAGGGTTTACACTGAAGCTTTCTTT; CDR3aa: CATDRVYTEAFF
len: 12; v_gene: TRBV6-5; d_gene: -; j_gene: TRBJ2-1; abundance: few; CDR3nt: TGTGCCAGCAGTTACAACGGGAATCTGCAGTTCTTC; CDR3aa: CASSYNGNLQFF
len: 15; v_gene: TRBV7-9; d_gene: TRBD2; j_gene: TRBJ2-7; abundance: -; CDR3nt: TGTGCCAGCAGCTCTCTAGCGGGACTAAGAGACGAGCAGTACTTC; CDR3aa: CASSSLAGLRDEQYF
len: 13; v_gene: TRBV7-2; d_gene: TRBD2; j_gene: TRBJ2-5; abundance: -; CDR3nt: TGTGCCAGCAGCTTCGGGGGGAAAGAGACCCAGTACTTC; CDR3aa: CASSFGGKETQYF
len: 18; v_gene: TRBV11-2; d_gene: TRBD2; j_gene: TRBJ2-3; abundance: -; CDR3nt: TGTGCCAGCAGCTCCCGACTAGCGGGAGGTTTTAGCACAGATACGCAGTATTTT; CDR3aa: CASSSRLAGGFSTDTQYF
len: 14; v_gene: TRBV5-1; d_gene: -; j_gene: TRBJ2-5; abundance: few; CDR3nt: TGCGCCAGCAGCCCTAACGCGGGCGAAGGGACCCAGTACTTC; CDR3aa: CASSPNAGEGTQYF
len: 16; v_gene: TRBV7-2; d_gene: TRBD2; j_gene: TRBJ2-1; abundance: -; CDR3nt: TGTGCCAGCAGCTTAGGTTCGGGAGGCTCCTACAATGAGCAGTTCTTC; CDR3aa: CASSLGSGGSYNEQFF
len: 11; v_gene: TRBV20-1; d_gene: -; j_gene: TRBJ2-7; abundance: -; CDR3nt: TGCAGTGCTTGGGGGAACTACGAGCAGTACTTC; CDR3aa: CSAWGNYEQYF
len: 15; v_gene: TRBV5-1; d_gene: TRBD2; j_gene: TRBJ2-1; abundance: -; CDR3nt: TGCGCCAGCAGCACCTTAGCGGGACTAAACAATGAGCAGTTCTTC; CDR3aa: CASSTLAGLNNEQFF
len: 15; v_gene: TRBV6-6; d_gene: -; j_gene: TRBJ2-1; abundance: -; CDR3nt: TGTGCCAGCATGGGAGCCCGGGACTGGTTCAATGAGCAGTTCTTC; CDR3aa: CASMGARDWFNEQFF
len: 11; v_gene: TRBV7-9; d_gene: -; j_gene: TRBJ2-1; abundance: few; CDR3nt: TGTGCCAGCAGCTTGAGGACCCAGCAGTTCTTC; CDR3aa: CASSLRTQQFF
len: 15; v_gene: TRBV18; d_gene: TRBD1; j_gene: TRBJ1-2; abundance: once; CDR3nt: TGTGCCAGCTCACCCTCGACAGGGCGTAACTATGGCTACACCTTC; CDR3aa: CASSPSTGRNYGYTF
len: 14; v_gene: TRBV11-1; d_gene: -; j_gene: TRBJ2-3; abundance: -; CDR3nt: TGTGCCAGCAGCTTGACGGGTCCCACAGATACGCAGTATTTT; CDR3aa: CASSLTGPTDTQYF
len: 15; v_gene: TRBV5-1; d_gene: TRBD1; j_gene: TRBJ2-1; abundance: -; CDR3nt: TGCGCCAGCAGCTTCGGCGGGACAGGGTGGAATGAGCAGTTCTTC; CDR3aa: CASSFGGTGWNEQFF
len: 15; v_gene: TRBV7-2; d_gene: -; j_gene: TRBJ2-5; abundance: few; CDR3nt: TGTGCCAGCAGCTTAGTGGCTAGCGTAAAAGAGACCCAGTACTTC; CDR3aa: CASSLVASVKETQYF
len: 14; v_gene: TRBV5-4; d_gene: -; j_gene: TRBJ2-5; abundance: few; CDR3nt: TGTGCCAGCAGCTTGTCAGGGAACCAAGAGACCCAGTACTTC; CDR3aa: CASSLSGNQETQYF
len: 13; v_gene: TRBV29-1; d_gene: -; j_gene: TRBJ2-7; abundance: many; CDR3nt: TGCAGCGTTGTTTACCAATCCTATTACGAGCAGTACTTC; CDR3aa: CSVVYQSYYEQYF
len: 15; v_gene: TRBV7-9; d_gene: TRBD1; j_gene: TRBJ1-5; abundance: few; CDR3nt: TGTGCCAGCAGCTTAGAGGGACAGCCAAATCAGCCCCAGCATTTT; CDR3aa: CASSLEGQPNQPQHF
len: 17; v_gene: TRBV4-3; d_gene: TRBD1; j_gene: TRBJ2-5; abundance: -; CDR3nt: TGCGCCAGCAGCCAAGAGTGGACGGGACAGGGGATGGAGACCCAGTACTTC; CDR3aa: CASSQEWTGQGMETQYF
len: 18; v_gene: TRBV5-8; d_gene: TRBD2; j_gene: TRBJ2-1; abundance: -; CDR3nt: TGTGCCAGCAGCTTGTGGGTTCATAGCGGGAGCTCCTACAATGAGCAGTTCTTC; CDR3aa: CASSLWVHSGSSYNEQFF
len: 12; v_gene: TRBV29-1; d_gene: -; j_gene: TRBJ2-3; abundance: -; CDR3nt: TGCAGCGTTGATCTGAGTTCAGATACGCAGTATTTT; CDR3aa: CSVDLSSDTQYF
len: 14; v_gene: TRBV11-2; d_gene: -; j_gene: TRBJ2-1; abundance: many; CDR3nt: TGTGCCAGCAGCTCCCTATCGTTCGGTAATGAGCAGTTCTTC; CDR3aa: CASSSLSFGNEQFF
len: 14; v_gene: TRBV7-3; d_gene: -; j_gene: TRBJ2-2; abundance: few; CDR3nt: TGTGCCAGCAGCTCAGGGTTGATCACCGGGGAGCTGTTTTTT; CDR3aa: CASSSGLITGELFF
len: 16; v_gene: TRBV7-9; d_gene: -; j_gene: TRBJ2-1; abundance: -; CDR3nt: TGTGCCAGCAGCTTGCCGGCCGGGGGCTCCTACAATGAGCAGTTCTTC; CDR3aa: CASSLPAGGSYNEQFF
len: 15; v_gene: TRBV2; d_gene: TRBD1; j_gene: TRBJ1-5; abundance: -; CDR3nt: TGTGCCAGCAGGAAAACAGGGGGCGCCGGTCAGCCCCAGCATTTT; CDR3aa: CASRKTGGAGQPQHF
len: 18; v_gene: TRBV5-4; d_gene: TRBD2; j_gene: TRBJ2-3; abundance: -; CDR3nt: TGTGCCAGCAGCTTGGGGCCTAGCGGGAGGGGAAATTCAGATACGCAGTATTTT; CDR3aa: CASSLGPSGRGNSDTQYF
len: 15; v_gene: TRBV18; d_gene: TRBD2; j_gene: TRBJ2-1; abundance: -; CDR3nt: TGTGCCAGCTCACCCTTAGCGGGAACCTACAATGAGCAGTTCTTC; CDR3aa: CASSPLAGTYNEQFF